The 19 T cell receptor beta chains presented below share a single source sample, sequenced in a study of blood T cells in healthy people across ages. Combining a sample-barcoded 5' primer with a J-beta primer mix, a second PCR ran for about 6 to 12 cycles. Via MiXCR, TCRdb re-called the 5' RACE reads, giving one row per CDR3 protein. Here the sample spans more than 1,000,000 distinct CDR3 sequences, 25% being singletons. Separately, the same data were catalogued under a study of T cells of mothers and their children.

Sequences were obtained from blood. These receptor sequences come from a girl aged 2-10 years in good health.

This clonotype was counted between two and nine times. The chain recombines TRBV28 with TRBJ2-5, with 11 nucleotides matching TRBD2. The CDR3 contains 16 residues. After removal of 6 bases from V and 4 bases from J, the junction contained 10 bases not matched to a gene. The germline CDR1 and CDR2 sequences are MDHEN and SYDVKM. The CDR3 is CASSLAGGPKVETQYF. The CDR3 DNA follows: TGTGCCAGCAGCTTAGCGGGAGGGCCGAAGGTAGAGACCCAGTACTTC.

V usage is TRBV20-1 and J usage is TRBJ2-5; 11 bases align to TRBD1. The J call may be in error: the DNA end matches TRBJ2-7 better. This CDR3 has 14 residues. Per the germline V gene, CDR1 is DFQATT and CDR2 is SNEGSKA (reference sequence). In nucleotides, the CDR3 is TGCAGTGCTGGGGGGACAGGGGGTTGGTACGAGCAGTACTTC. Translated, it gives CSAGGTGGWYEQYF.

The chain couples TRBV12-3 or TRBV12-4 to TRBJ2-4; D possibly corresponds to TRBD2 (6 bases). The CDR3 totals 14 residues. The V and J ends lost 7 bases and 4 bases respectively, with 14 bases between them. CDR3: CASNPGRGKNIQYF. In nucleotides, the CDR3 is TGTGCCAGCAACCCCGGGCGGGGAAAAAACATTCAGTACTTC.

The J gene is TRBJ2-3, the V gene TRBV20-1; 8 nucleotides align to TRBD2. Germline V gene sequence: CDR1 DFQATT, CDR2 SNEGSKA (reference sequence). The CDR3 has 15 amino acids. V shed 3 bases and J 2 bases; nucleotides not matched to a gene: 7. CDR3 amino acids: CSASGLAGYTDTQYF. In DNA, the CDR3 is TGCAGTGCTAGTGGCCTAGCGGGTTACACAGATACGCAGTATTTT.

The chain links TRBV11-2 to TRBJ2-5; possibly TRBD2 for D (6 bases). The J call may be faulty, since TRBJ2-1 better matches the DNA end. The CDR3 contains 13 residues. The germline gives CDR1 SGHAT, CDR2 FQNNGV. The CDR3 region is CASSSSGLNEQFF. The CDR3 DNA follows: TGTGCCAGCAGCTCCAGCGGGCTCAATGAGCAGTTCTTC.

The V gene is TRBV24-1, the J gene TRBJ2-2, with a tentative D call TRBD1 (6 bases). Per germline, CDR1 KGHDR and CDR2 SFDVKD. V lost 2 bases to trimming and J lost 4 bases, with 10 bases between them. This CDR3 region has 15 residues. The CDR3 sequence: CATSDSQQGTGELFF. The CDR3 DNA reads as TGTGCCACCAGTGATTCCCAACAGGGCACCGGGGAGCTGTTTTTT.

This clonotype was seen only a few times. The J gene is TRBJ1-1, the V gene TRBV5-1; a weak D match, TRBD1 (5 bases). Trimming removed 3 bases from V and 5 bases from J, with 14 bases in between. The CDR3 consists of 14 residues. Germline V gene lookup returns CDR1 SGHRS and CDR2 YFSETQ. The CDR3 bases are TGCGCCAGCAGCTGGGGCCTCCTGGGGACTGAAGCTTTCTTT. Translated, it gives CASSWGLLGTEAFF. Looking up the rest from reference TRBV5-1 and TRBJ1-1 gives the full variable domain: KAGVTQTPRYLIKTRGQQVTLSCSPISGHRSVSWYQQTPGQGLQFLFEYFSETQRNKGNFPGRFSGRQFSNSRSEMNVSTLELGDSALYLCASSWGLLGTEAFFGQGTRLTVV.

The CDR3 nucleotides read TGTGCCAGCGGTGGGCGCCTTGACGGTGAGCAGTTCTTC. Translating gives CASGGRLDGEQFF. V usage is TRBV7-9 and J usage is TRBJ2-5, with D unresolved. The J call could be wrong; TRBJ2-1 is a better fit for the DNA end. Germline V CDR1 and CDR2: SEHNR, FQNEAQ (reference sequence). This CDR3 has 13 amino acids.

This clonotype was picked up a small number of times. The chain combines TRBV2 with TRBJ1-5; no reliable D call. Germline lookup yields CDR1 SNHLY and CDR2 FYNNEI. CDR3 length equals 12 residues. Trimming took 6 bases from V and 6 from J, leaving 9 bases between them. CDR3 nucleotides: TGTGCCAGCAGGGGTAATAGTCAGCCCCAGCATTTT. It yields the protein CASRGNSQPQHF.

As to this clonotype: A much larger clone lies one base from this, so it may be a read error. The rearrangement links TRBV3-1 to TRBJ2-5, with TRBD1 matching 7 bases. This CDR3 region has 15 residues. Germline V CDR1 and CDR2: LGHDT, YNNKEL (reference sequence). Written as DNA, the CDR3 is TGTGCCAACAGCCAAGATTTGACAGGGAGAGAGACCCAGTACTTC. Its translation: CANSQDLTGRETQYF.

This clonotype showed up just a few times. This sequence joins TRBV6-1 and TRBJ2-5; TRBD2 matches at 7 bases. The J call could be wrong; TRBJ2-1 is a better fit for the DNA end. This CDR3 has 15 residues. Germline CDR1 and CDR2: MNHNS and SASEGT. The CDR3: CASSGGSTPTNEQFF. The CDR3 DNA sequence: TGTGCCAGCAGTGGCGGGAGCACCCCGACCAATGAGCAGTTCTTC.

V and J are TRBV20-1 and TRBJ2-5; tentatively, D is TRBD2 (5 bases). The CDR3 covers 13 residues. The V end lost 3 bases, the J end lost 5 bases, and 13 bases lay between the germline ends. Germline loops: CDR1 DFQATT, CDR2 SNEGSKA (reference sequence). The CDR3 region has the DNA TGCAGTGCTAGTTCACTGCCGGGGGAGACCCAGTACTTC. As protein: CSASSLPGETQYF.

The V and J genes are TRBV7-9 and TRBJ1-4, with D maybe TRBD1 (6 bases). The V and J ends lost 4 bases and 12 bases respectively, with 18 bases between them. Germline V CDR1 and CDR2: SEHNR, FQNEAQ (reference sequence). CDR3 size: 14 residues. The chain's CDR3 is CASSSRDTSVELFF. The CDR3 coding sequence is TGTGCCAGCAGCTCCCGGGACACCTCGGTGGAACTGTTTTTT.

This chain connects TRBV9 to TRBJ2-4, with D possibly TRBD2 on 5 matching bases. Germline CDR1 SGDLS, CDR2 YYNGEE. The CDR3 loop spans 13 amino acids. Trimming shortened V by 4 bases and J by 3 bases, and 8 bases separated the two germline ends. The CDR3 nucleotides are TGTGCCAGCAGCCGGGAAAGCAAAAACATTCAGTACTTC. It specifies CASSRESKNIQYF.

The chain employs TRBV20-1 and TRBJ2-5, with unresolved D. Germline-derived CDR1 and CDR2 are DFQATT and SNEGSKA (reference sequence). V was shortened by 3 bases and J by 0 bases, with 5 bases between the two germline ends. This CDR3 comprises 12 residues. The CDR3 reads CSARPYQETQYF. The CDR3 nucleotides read TGCAGTGCTAGGCCCTACCAAGAGACCCAGTACTTC.

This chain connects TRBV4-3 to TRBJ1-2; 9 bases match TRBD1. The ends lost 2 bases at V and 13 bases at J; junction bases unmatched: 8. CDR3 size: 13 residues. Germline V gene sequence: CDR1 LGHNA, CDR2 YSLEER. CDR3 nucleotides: TGCGCCAGCAGCCAAAGCACAGGGGGCGCGACCACCTTC. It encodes CASSQSTGGATTF.

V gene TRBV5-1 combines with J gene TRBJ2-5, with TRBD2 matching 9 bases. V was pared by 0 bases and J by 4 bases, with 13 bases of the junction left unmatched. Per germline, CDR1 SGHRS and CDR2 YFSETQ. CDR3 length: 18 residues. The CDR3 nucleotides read TGCGCCAGCAGCTTGGGTCTCACCCGTGCGGGGGGGCCAGAGACCCAGTACTTC. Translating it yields CASSLGLTRAGGPETQYF.

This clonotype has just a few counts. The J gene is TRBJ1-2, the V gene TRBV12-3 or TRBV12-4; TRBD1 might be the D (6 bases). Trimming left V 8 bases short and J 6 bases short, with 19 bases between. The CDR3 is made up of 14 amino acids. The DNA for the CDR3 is TGTGCCAGCTTCTGGACAGAGGGTCTCCATGGCTACACCTTC. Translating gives CASFWTEGLHGYTF.

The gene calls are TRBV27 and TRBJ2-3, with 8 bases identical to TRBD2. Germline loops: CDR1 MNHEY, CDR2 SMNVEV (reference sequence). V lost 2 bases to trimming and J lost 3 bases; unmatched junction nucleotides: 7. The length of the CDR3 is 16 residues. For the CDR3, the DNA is TGTGCCAGCAGTTTAAAGGGCGGGGGGCGTACAGATACGCAGTATTTT. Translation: CASSLKGGGRTDTQYF.